This T cell receptor beta chain was profiled in a study of control samples from healthy donors and cancer patients (TCRdb year 2020). Spanning cysteine to phenylalanine, the CDR3 consists of 12 amino acids. Just the 36-base CDR3 DNA is kept, in frame starting at base 1. V sheds 0 bases and J sheds 10 bases, leaving 5 bases between their ends. Based on the germline V gene, the CDR1 and CDR2 sequences are SGDLS and YYNGEE. The receptor library was made with the immunoSEQ multiplex PCR assay. Held by TCRdb, this immuneACCESS table contains in-frame sequences only and omits some clones. Under half of the omission traces to an unresolved V gene where checked; the cause of the rest is unknown. The table for this sample lists 90,000 to 150,000 clones; roughly 90% of them were counted only once. Under 40% of the sample rests with the top ten. A note on this clone: The antigen it binds to is not known. Base qualities are not provided; no much larger clone lies one nucleotide away.

This receptor chain uses TRBV9 and TRBJ1-6; too little of a D gene remains to name it. The specimen sequenced was blood. The sequence was collected from a man aged 50 or older in good health. This receptor carries the CDR3 CASSVAGSPLHF. The nucleotide sequence is TGTGCCAGCAGCGTAGCTGGCTCACCCCTCCACTTT. Here the CDR3 is joined to the reference TRBV9 and TRBJ1-6 genes, and the full variable domain is: DSGVTQTPKHLITATGQRVTLRCSPRSGDLSVYWYQQSLDQGLQFLIQYYNGEERAKGNILERFSAQQFPDLHSELNLSSLELGDSALYFCASSVAGSPLHFGNGTRLTVT.